This T cell receptor (beta chain) is drawn from a study of T cells in Graves' hyperthyroidism and ophthalmopathy. This clonotype occurred many times. Stable Graves' hyperthyroidism denoted no ophthalmopathy progression over 18 months. An approximately 9.4 ml volume of fresh peripheral blood provided the PBMCs. The CDR3 contains 14 residues. CDR1 and CDR2 (germline): MNHNS, SASEGT. The V segment lost 5 bases and the J segment 9 bases; nucleotides outside the gene matches: 5. From RNA transcripts, TCR beta CDR3 regions were amplified. With the HTBI primer set, the TCR CDR3 went through a first round of RT-PCR. MiXCR, applied by TCRdb to the multiplex PCR reads, yields one record per CDR3 protein. The sample lists about 720,000 distinct CDR3 sequences, 15% to 20% occurring once.

The V and J genes are TRBV6-1 and TRBJ2-1; 12 positions agree with TRBD2. The receptor was isolated from a man aged 18 to 35 with Graves' hyperthyroidism. Sequenced: blood. The CDR3 reads CASSPPGLAGEQFF. In nucleotides, the CDR3 is TGTGCCAGCAGTCCTCCGGGACTAGCGGGTGAGCAGTTCTTC.